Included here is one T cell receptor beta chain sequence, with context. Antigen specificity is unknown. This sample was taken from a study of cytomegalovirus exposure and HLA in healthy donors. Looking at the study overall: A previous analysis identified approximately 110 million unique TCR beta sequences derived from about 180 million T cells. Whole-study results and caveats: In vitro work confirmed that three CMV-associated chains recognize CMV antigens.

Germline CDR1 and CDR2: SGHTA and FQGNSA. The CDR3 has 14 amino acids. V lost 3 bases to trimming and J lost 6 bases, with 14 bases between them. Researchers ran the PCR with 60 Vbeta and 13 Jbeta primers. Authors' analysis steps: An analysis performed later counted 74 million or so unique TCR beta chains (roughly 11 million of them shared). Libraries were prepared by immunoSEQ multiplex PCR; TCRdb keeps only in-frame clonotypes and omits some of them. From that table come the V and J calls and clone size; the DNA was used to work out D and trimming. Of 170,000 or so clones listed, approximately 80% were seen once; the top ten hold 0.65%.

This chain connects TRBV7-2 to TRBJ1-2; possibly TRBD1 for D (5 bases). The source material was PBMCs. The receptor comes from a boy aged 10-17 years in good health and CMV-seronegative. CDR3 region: CASSFPGREDGYTF. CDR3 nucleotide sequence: TGTGCCAGCAGCTTTCCGGGCAGGGAAGATGGCTACACCTTC.